This T cell receptor beta chain was observed in a study of vaccination effects on CD4 cells after COVID-19. Sequencing was preceded by expansion of antigen-specific CD4+ T cells with viral peptide pools in the ViraFEST assay. Isolating CD4+ T cells followed more than eight days of culture. Every participant took two doses of the BNT162b2 or mRNA-1273 vaccine. The healthy vaccine recipients, who had no prior SARS-CoV-2 infection, showed negative nucleocapsid antibodies. This clone is medium-sized (0.01 to 0.1%) within its sample. Its specificity is not known. The data were produced by immunoSEQ multiplex PCR, yet TCRdb's version contains in-frame clones alone and is incomplete. The sample has tens of thousands of clones, 80% seen once. The specimen comprised CD4+ T cells from PBMCs cultured with SARS-CoV-2 spike peptides, sampled after COVID-19 vaccination. This TCR came from a human donor who received a COVID-19 vaccine. Some clones in this sample may be carry-over from other donors' samples.

The CDR3 coding sequence is TGCGCCAGCAGCTTGGATGTGGCCGGGGAGCTGTTTTTT. Its translation: CASSLDVAGELFF. The gene calls are TRBV5-1 and TRBJ2-2; D remains unclear. Trimming took 0 bases from V and 6 from J, leaving 6 bases between them. Germline V gives CDR1 SGHRS, CDR2 YFSETQ. The CDR3 extends over 13 amino acids.